Described below is a single TCR beta chain sequence and its context. The target of this receptor is not known. The sample holds no much larger clone one base away, and base qualities are not on file. The same CDR3 also results from other DNA sequences found in this sample. These data come from a study of shared clonotypes between healthy human individuals (dated by TCRdb to 2018 to 2021). In terms of the full investigation: A couple of women and three men aged 18 to 49 years were included in the cohort. To estimate repertoire size and how much clonotype sharing occurs between individuals, the study deeply sequenced the blood TCR repertoires of a handful of healthy adults. For each donor, CD4 naive and CD4 memory were each run on three plates, CD8 naive on two plates, and CD8 memory on one plate. Between about 0.8 and 9 billion PBMCs per donor were obtained by leukapheresis. To increase sequencing depth and limit assay-specific biases, different laboratories used diverse techniques to prepare libraries and sequence TCR repertoires. Results and caveats for the whole study, not just this receptor: Incomplete sequencing was indicated by rarefaction of sorted-subset datasets, despite the large sequencing depth. Naive subsets generally had larger estimated clonotype richness than memory subsets did. Sampling was restricted to blood, and TCR repertoires in tissue are likely to differ from TCR repertoires in blood. Pairwise subsampling led to the expectation that sequencing depth would affect the degree of clonotype sharing among donors. Across a handful of donors, around 5% of naive CD4, roughly 3.5% of naive CD8, 2% to 2.5% of memory CD4, and around 0.4% of memory CD8 clonotypes were shared. Compared with non-shared clonotypes, clonotypes shared by all four sorted-subset donors had higher generation probabilities. The genetic and exposure-history diversity represented was limited by the small number of donors.

CD8 naive samples were obtained by positive selection for CCR7 among CD45RO-negative cells, yielding a CD45RA+CCR7+ population from which TemRA cells were excluded. Donors were healthy HIV-negative adults with no recently reported acute infections or vaccinations. All donors were Caucasian adults living in Nashville, Tennessee, USA. Blood was obtained by leukapheresis, after which PBMCs were separated by Ficoll-Histopaque density gradient centrifugation and cryopreserved in liquid nitrogen vapor phase. Analytical flow cytometry was used to check the purity and quantity of each magnetically sorted T cell population. Each sorted fraction had its genomic DNA isolated and then quantified by UV absorbance on a Nanodrop 2000c. Trimming costs V 2 bases and J 5 bases, and their ends lie 6 bases apart. From a lookup of the germline V gene (reference sequence), CDR1 and CDR2 are MNHEY and SMNVEV. From the cysteine through the phenylalanine, the CDR3 covers 13 amino acids. Only CDR3 DNA remains: 39 bases, in frame from the first base.

TCR CDR3 regions were amplified from genomic DNA by multiplex PCR using the deep immunoSEQ assay. For each cell subset, the extracted genomic DNA was distributed evenly across all wells of several immunoSEQ 96-well plates, and each plate served as one replicate. For sorted subsets, about 200 ng genomic DNA, equal to 25,000 to 35,000 T cell genomes, was loaded into each replicate PCR. Purified libraries were measured with a Qubit 3.0 fluorometer, size-checked on a Bioanalyzer 2100, and measured again with the KAPA Library Quantification kit. Every immunoSEQ 96-well plate was sequenced on a separate single-read 150-cycle Illumina NextSeq 550 flow cell. On the authors' methods: The immunoSEQ output contained only junctional sequences without quality scores, so filtering could not match that applied to full-length reads. To assign V/J genes and CDR3, sequences were annotated against IMGT germline references using PyIR, a Python wrapper for IgBLAST v1.9. Reads were removed for weak V/J assignments (E-value above 1e-6), missing CDR3, stop codons, out-of-frame junctions, or ambiguous translated residues. V3J clonotypes were defined by identical inferred V gene, J gene, and CDR3 amino acid sequence. Percentage overlap between repertoires was computed as shared unique clonotypes divided by the size of the smaller repertoire. Repertoire richness was assessed with RTK rarefaction, the Chao1 estimator, and Recon v2.1 estimates of unobserved clonotypes. Generation probabilities for all TCRbeta clonotypes obtained by the gDNA method from a handful of donors were computed using OLGA. TCRdb took over this immuneACCESS table, retaining in-frame rearrangements with V and J assigned. Such tables are incomplete; in checked studies, under half of the missing clones stem from an unresolved V gene, and the remainder is unexplained. That table supplies the V and J calls and clone size; D and trimming were determined from the DNA. In all, the sample holds more than 2 million clones, and about 94% of those were seen once. Of the sample, 1.5% to 2% is held by the ten largest clones.

This clonotype was sampled from a young man in good health. Some clones in this sample may be carry-over from other donors' samples. The sample taken for sequencing was naive CD8+ T cells from PBMCs. Sample cell subset or site, as interpreted from the label and publication: CD45RA+CCR7+. In this chain, TRBV27 is recombined with TRBJ2-2; TRBD2 could be the D gene, as 6 bases match. At the DNA level, the sequence is TGTGCCAGCAGTTTAGGGGGGACCGGGGAGCTGTTTTTT. It specifies CASSLGGTGELFF.